One and the same sample provided the 4 T cell receptor beta chains below, sequenced in a study of T cell responses to AZD1222 COVID-19 vaccine. Here immunoSEQ multiplex PCR was the method, and the copy in TCRdb shows in-frame clones only, minus some. The table records roughly 80,000 clones, around nine tenths of them present only once. The sequenced sample was peripheral blood, obtained on day 0 of MenACWY control vaccination. The origin of the receptors is an adult in good health.

The chain links TRBV18 to TRBJ1-2; 9 nucleotides align to TRBD1. The CDR3 contains 12 residues. Germline CDR1 reads KGHSH; CDR2 reads LQKENI. V was pared by 4 bases and J by 11 bases, with 5 bases of the junction left unmatched. CDR3 sequence (DNA): TGTGCCAGCTCACACCCTGACAGGGGGTACACCTTC. Encoded protein: CASSHPDRGYTF.

The V gene is TRBV29-1, the J gene TRBJ2-5; 8 bases line up with TRBD1. The germline V gene encodes CDR1 SQVTM and CDR2 ANQGSEA. V shed 7 bases, J shed 4 bases, and the junction held 8 bases outside the gene matches. This CDR3 spans 13 amino acids. This CDR3 is CSANQGARETQYF. The CDR3 region has the DNA TGCAGCGCGAACCAGGGGGCTCGAGAGACCCAGTACTTC.

This chain connects TRBV7-8 to TRBJ1-1; TRBD1 aligns across 9 bases. After removal of 5 bases from V and 0 bases from J, the junction contained 13 bases not matched to a gene. This CDR3 has 18 amino acids. Per germline, CDR1 SGHVS and CDR2 FQNEAQ. CDR3 nucleotides: TGTGCCAGCAGCCTAGAGGACAGGGGAGCGAGCATGAACACTGAAGCTTTCTTT. Protein product: CASSLEDRGASMNTEAFF.

This sequence joins TRBV27 and TRBJ2-7; D is unclear. The CDR3 totals 11 residues. Germline assignment: CDR1 MNHEY and CDR2 SMNVEV (reference sequence). The germline V and J ends were trimmed by 4 bases and 6 bases, with 7 bases remaining between them. For the CDR3, the DNA is TGTGCCAGCAGTTACGGCCTCGAGCAGTACTTC. This encodes CASSYGLEQYF.